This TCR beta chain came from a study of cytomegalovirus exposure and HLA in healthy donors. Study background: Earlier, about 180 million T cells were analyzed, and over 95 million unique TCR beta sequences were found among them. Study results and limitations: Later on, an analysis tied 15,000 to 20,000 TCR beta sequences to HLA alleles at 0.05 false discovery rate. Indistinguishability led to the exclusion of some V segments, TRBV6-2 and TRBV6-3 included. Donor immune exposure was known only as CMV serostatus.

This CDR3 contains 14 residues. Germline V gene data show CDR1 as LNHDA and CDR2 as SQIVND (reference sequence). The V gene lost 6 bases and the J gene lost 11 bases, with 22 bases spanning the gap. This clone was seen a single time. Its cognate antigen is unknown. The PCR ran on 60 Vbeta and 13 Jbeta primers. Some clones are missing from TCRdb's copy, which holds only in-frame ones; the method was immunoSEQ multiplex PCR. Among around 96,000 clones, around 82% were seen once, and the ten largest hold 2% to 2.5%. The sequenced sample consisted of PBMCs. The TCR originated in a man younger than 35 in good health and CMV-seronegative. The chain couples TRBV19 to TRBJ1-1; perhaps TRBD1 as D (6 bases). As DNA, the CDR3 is TGTGCCAGTAGCTGGGCACAGGGCCCTTTGGGGGCTTTCTTT. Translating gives CASSWAQGPLGAFF.